This TCR beta chain was identified in a study of T-cell memory formation after mild COVID-19. General observations from the study: Contracting CD4+ clones lay largely in CM and EM, with CD8+ ones residing in EMRA. There were some responding clones in pre-infection memory, which suggested that cross-reactive memory had joined.

This clonotype was seen more than once but under ten times. Its antigen is still unknown. From the 5' RACE reads, TCRdb called clonotypes with MiXCR, one entry per CDR3 protein. The repertoire has around 450,000 distinct CDR3 sequences, roughly 20% of them found once; the top ten carry approximately 8.4%. The CDR3 spans 12 residues. The V and J ends lost 2 bases and 6 bases respectively, with 10 bases between them. Germline-derived CDR1 and CDR2 are GTSNPN and SVGIG (reference sequence). This clonotype was obtained from an adult woman who had mild COVID-19 (a few samples of this study predate the infection). Cell type and time point are not known. The chain joins TRBV30 to TRBJ1-1; no firm D call. Material for sequencing was PBMCs or a T cell subset sorted from them (not recorded which). Here the CDR3 reads CAWSKSRPEAFF. CDR3 sequence (DNA): TGTGCCTGGAGTAAATCGAGGCCTGAAGCTTTCTTT.